This T cell receptor (beta chain) was found in a study of tumor-infiltrating lymphocytes in localized non-small cell lung cancer. Clones were read by immunoSEQ multiplex PCR, and TCRdb kept only the in-frame ones, dropping some. The table has about 16,000 clones, approximately 73% seen once. In regard to this clone: Antigen unknown.

Whole-study findings and limits: Available tissue quantity limited TCR sequencing to a patient subset. Recurrence-free survival showed no association with tumor T-cell fraction.

Sequenced sample: lung tumor tissue. The receptor was derived from a human donor with non-small cell lung cancer.

Here the CDR3 DNA reads TGTGCCAGCAGTCTCCGGGACAACAATGAGCAGTTCTTC. It encodes CASSLRDNNEQFF. The chain recombines TRBV6-1 with TRBJ2-1; TRBD1 is a possible D gene (6 bases). Trimming cost V 5 bases and J 5 bases, with 10 bases left between them. Germline V lookup: CDR1 MNHNS, CDR2 SASEGT. The CDR3 totals 13 residues.